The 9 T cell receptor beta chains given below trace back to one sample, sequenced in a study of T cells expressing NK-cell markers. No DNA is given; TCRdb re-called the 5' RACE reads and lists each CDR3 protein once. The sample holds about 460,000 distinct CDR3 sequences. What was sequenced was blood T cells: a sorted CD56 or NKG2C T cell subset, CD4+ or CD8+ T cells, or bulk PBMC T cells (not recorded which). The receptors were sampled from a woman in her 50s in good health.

The CDR3 reads CASSDGQADEKLFF. This chain connects TRBV9 to TRBJ1-4; TCRdb lists TRBD1, though no DNA is available to test this call. The germline CDR1 and CDR2 sequences are SGDLS and YYNGEE. CDR3 length: 14 amino acids.

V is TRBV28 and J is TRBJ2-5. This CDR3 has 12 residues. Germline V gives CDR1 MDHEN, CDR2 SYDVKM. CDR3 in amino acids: CASSWGSAAQYF.

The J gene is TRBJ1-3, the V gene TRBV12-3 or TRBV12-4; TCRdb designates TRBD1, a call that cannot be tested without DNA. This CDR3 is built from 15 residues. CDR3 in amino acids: CASSLGPGQPNTIYF.

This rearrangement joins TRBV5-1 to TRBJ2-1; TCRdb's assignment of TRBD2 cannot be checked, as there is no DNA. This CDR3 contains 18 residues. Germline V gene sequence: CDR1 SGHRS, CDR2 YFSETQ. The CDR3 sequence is CASSQWGTTSGTYNEQFF.

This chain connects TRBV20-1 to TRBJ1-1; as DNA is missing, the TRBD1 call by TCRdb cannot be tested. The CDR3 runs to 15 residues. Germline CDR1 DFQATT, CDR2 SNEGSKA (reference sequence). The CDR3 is CSASKGGALNTEAFF.

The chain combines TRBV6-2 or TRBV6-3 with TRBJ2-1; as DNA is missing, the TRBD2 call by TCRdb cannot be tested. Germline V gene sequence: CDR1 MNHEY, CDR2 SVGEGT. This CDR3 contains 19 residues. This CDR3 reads CASSNAGLAGPSGHNEQFF.

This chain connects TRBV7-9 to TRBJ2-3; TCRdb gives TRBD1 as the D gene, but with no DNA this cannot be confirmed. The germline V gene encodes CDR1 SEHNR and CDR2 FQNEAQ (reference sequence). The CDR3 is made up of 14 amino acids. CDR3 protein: CASSEGQGGVTQYF. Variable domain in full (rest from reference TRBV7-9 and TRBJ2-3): DTGVSQNPRHKITKRGQNVTFRCDPISEHNRLYWYRQTLGQGPEFLTYFQNEAQLEKSRLLSDRFSAERPKGSFSTLEIQRTEQGDSAMYLCASSEGQGGVTQYFGPGTRLTVL.

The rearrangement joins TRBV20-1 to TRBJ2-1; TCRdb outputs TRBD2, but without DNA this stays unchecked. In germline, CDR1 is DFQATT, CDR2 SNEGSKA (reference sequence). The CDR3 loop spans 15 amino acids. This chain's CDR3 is CSADLAGGPYNEQFF.

The CDR3 sequence: CASSLAGGWSDTQYF. This chain connects TRBV9 to TRBJ2-3; the TCRdb call, TRBD2, lacks DNA for checking. Germline V lookup: CDR1 SGDLS, CDR2 YYNGEE. The length of the CDR3 is 15 residues.